This T cell receptor (beta chain) was documented in a study of blood T cell repertoires in COVID-19. Across the whole study: Italy, Spain and the United States were the sources of the convalescent and acute COVID-19 samples. T cells, B-cell-depleted T cells, or PBMCs supplied cDNA or gDNA.

CDR3 length: 15 residues. Germline CDR1 SGHVS, CDR2 FQNEAQ. Unmatched junction bases numbered 4, after V lost 3 bases and J lost 6 bases. In the source study's methods: Researchers report that nucleated cell counts were estimated from reference gene primer amplification. The protocol was immunoSEQ multiplex PCR, while the TCRdb copy is restricted to in-frame clones and leaves out a portion. That table furnishes V, J and clone size, whereas the DNA furnished D and trimming. Among tens of thousands of clones listed, 88% were seen once. The specimen sequenced was peripheral blood. The chain employs TRBV7-8 and TRBJ2-1; 11 bases match TRBD2. This receptor was obtained from a human donor in a cohort sampled during active COVID-19. The CDR3 here is CASSFTSGGTNEQFF. The CDR3 nucleotides read TGTGCCAGCAGCTTCACTAGCGGGGGCACCAATGAGCAGTTCTTC.